This T cell receptor (beta chain) was captured by sequencing in a study of identical twins. Study results and caveats: Twin-shared out-of-frame alpha sequences showed excess low generation probability.

cDNA carried unique molecular identifiers, and a universal primer site was added by template switching. Each CDR3 protein gets one entry after TCRdb re-called the 5' RACE reads with MiXCR. The profile covers approximately 890,000 distinct CDR3 sequences, with roughly 12% appearing a single time and roughly 1.6% taken by the ten largest. The CDR3 sequence is 14 residues long. The germline gives CDR1 SGHKS, CDR2 YYEKEE (reference sequence). The V gene lost 2 bases and the J gene lost 9 bases, with 15 bases spanning the gap. Only a few counts were recorded for this clonotype. The antigen remains undetermined. Healthy Caucasian donors formed the entire cohort. These sequences were also reported in another study, on yellow fever vaccine responses in identical twins. That source notes: Vaccine T cell responses of twins reportedly seemed partly convergent and partly personalized.

Specimen: PBMCs. The gene calls are TRBV5-5 and TRBJ2-1; perhaps TRBD1 as D (7 bases). This sequence originates from a woman younger than 30 in good health. For the CDR3, the DNA is TGTGCCAGCAGCTTTAGCGGTCCAGGGGGTGAGCAGTTCTTC. Encoded protein: CASSFSGPGGEQFF.